A selection of T cell receptor beta chains follows, all from one sample in a study of T-cell reconstitution after alpha-beta-depleted transplantation in children. From the PCR reads, TCRdb called clonotypes with MiXCR, one entry per CDR3 protein. Counted here are over 550,000 distinct CDR3 sequences, roughly a tenth occurring once; the ten biggest clones make up roughly 4%. The source was PBMCs from the stem cell graft donor, collected from the stem cell graft. The receptors stem from a human donor who donated a stem cell graft to a child with acute myeloid leukemia. Both conserved end residues are part of each CDR3. The order of the fields is J gene, D gene, clone size, V gene, CDR3 DNA, CDR3 protein. A D gene is named only where the DNA matches it firmly. Rows give clone size only sometimes, using once, few, many, or a class for an expanded clone.

J gene: TRBJ2-1
D gene: NA
clone size: few
V gene: TRBV11-3
CDR3 DNA: TGTGCCAGCAGCTTATACCTCAATGAGCAGTTCTTC
CDR3 protein: CASSLYLNEQFF

J gene: TRBJ2-1
D gene: TRBD2
clone size: NA
V gene: TRBV12-3/TRBV12-4
CDR3 DNA: TGTGCCAGCAGTTTGCCCCAGCGGGAGGGAAGTGAGCAGTTCTTC
CDR3 protein: CASSLPQREGSEQFF

J gene: TRBJ2-1
D gene: TRBD2
clone size: few
V gene: TRBV6-2/TRBV6-3
CDR3 DNA: TGTGCCAGCAGTTACTCGAATCTAGCGGTCTCCTACAATGAGCAGTTCTTC
CDR3 protein: CASSYSNLAVSYNEQFF

J gene: TRBJ2-5
D gene: NA
clone size: NA
V gene: TRBV6-2/TRBV6-3
CDR3 DNA: TGTGCCAGCAGTTACCGGGCCCCACCCCAAGAGACCCAGTACTTC
CDR3 protein: CASSYRAPPQETQYF

J gene: TRBJ2-7
D gene: NA
clone size: NA
V gene: TRBV6-5
CDR3 DNA: TGTGCCAGCAGTTACCGCCAGAGCTCCTACGAGCAGTACTTC
CDR3 protein: CASSYRQSSYEQYF

J gene: TRBJ1-4
D gene: NA
clone size: few
V gene: TRBV15
CDR3 DNA: TGTGCCACCAGCAGTAGGGGAGCCGTCAATGAAAAACTGTTTTTT
CDR3 protein: CATSSRGAVNEKLFF

J gene: TRBJ2-1
D gene: TRBD2
clone size: NA
V gene: TRBV7-3
CDR3 DNA: TGTGCCAGCAGCTTAAGTCAAGCGGGAGTTGGTGAGCAGTTCTTC
CDR3 protein: CASSLSQAGVGEQFF

J gene: TRBJ2-5
D gene: NA
clone size: few
V gene: TRBV15
CDR3 DNA: TGTGCCACCAGCAGAGAGGCGGCTCCAGAGACCCAGTACTTC
CDR3 protein: CATSREAAPETQYF

J gene: TRBJ2-3
D gene: NA
clone size: NA
V gene: TRBV15
CDR3 DNA: TGTGCCACCAGCAGAGTAGGTCGGCAGGAAGATACGCAGTATTTT
CDR3 protein: CATSRVGRQEDTQYF

J gene: TRBJ2-7
D gene: NA
clone size: NA
V gene: TRBV12-3/TRBV12-4
CDR3 DNA: TGTGCCAGCAGTTTCCCCCAACCGGACAGATCCTACGAGCAGTACTTC
CDR3 protein: CASSFPQPDRSYEQYF

J gene: TRBJ1-5
D gene: NA
clone size: many
V gene: TRBV15
CDR3 DNA: TGTGCCACCAGCAGGGAGGACAGCCGGCGTCAGCCCCAGCATTTT
CDR3 protein: CATSREDSRRQPQHF

J gene: TRBJ2-3
D gene: TRBD1
clone size: NA
V gene: TRBV14
CDR3 DNA: TGTGCCAGCAGCCGTGGAGACAGGGGAGTGGGGCTCACAGATACGCAGTATTTT
CDR3 protein: CASSRGDRGVGLTDTQYF

J gene: TRBJ2-5
D gene: TRBD2
clone size: many
V gene: TRBV5-1
CDR3 DNA: TGCGCCAGCAGCTCGGGACTAGAAGAGACCCAGTACTTC
CDR3 protein: CASSSGLEETQYF